The 27 T cell receptor beta chains below were found in one sample sequenced in a study of blood T cell repertoires in COVID-19. The data were produced by immunoSEQ multiplex PCR, yet TCRdb's version contains in-frame clones alone and is incomplete. This table has about 200,000 clones, around 84% appearing once. Sequencing was carried out using peripheral blood. The origin of the receptors is a woman older than 75 with acute or convalescent COVID-19.

The V and J genes are TRBV5-6 and TRBJ2-1; TRBD2 is a possible D gene (5 bases). Germline CDR1 SGHDT, CDR2 YYEEEE. The ends were cut back, 0 bases at V and 0 bases at J, with 7 bases in the middle. This CDR3 region has 15 residues. The CDR3 protein is CASSLVGSSYNEQFF. CDR3 DNA sequence: TGTGCCAGCAGCTTGGTGGGGAGCTCCTACAATGAGCAGTTCTTC.

V gene TRBV27 combines with J gene TRBJ1-1; D gene ambiguous. Deletions cut 8 bases from V and 8 bases from J, with 18 bases between. Germline loops: CDR1 MNHEY, CDR2 SMNVEV (reference sequence). The CDR3 sequence is 13 residues long. The CDR3 bases are TGTGCCAGCGGCCCATACATTACCTTCGAAGCTTTCTTT. It specifies CASGPYITFEAFF.

The V gene is TRBV7-2, the J gene TRBJ1-3; D gene ambiguous. The CDR3 is 13 amino acids. CDR1 is SGHTA and CDR2 is FQGNSA in the germline V gene. Trimming stripped 2 bases from V and 3 bases from J, with 5 bases between. The CDR3 coding sequence is TGTGCCAGCAGCTTATCTTTTGGAAACACCATATATTTT. Its protein product is CASSLSFGNTIYF.

The rearrangement uses TRBV5-1 and TRBJ2-2, with 12 bases identical to TRBD2. Germline V gene data show CDR1 as SGHRS and CDR2 as YFSETQ. The trim removed 5 bases at V and 4 bases at J, leaving 9 bases unmatched. The CDR3 sequence is 17 residues long. CDR3 sequence: CASSRLAGEVFTGELFF. The CDR3 DNA sequence: TGCGCCAGCAGTCGACTAGCGGGAGAGGTATTCACCGGGGAGCTGTTTTTT. The full variable domain, with the rest looked up from reference TRBV5-1 and TRBJ2-2, is KAGVTQTPRYLIKTRGQQVTLSCSPISGHRSVSWYQQTPGQGLQFLFEYFSETQRNKGNFPGRFSGRQFSNSRSEMNVSTLELGDSALYLCASSRLAGEVFTGELFFGEGSRLTVL.

The chain joins TRBV5-1 to TRBJ2-7, with TRBD1 matching 12 bases. After removal of 4 bases from V and 5 bases from J, the junction contained 4 bases not matched to a gene. The germline gives CDR1 SGHRS, CDR2 YFSETQ. The CDR3 totals 14 residues. The DNA for the CDR3 is TGCGCCAGCAGCCCGGGGACAGGGGGCGACGAGCAGTACTTC. Translating gives CASSPGTGGDEQYF.

The chain carries TRBV29-1 and TRBJ2-3, with 9 nucleotides matching TRBD2. From germline, CDR1 is SQVTM and CDR2 ANQGSEA. V lost 6 bases, J lost 3 bases, and 10 bases stayed unmatched. CDR3 size: 15 residues. The CDR3 here is CSVGLAGRGTDTQYF. CDR3 bases: TGCAGCGTGGGGCTAGCGGGAAGGGGAACAGATACGCAGTATTTT.

A single count supports this clone. The V and J genes are TRBV25-1 and TRBJ2-1, with 7 nucleotides matching TRBD1. The CDR3 runs 15 residues. The germline V gene encodes CDR1 MGHDK and CDR2 SYGVNS. The V gene end was trimmed by 4 bases and the J gene end by 9 bases; junction bases not matched to a gene: 12. CDR3 sequence: CASSASGQDGSEQFF. In DNA form, the CDR3 reads TGTGCCAGCAGTGCGTCCGGACAGGATGGCAGTGAGCAGTTCTTC. The complete variable domain, with remaining parts taken from reference TRBV25-1 and TRBJ2-1, reads EADIYQTPRYLVIGTGKKITLECSQTMGHDKMYWYQQDPGMELHLIHYSYGVNSTEKGDLSSESTVSRIRTEHFPLTLESARPSHTSQYLCASSASGQDGSEQFFGPGTRLTVL.

The chain carries TRBV28 and TRBJ1-5; D may be TRBD1 (5 bases). The germline V gene has CDR1 MDHEN and CDR2 SYDVKM. Deletions cut 2 bases from V and 4 bases from J, with 15 bases between. The CDR3 contains 16 residues. The CDR3, as DNA: TGTGCCAGCAGTTTAAATCCGGGACTCTCGAATCAGCCCCAGCATTTT. Translated: CASSLNPGLSNQPQHF.

J is TRBJ1-1 and V is TRBV7-2; no clear D gene. The V gene lost 5 bases and the J gene lost 9 bases, with 19 bases spanning the gap. The germline V gene has CDR1 SGHTA and CDR2 FQGNSA. CDR3 length: 14 amino acids. CDR3 in amino acids: CASSLTPIRVKAFF. In nucleotides, the CDR3 is TGTGCCAGCAGCCTAACCCCAATACGAGTTAAAGCTTTCTTT.

This clone was seen just once. V is TRBV27 and J is TRBJ1-1; D gene ambiguous. V was cut by 8 bases and J by 5 bases, with 24 bases left in between. The germline V gene has CDR1 MNHEY and CDR2 SMNVEV (reference sequence). This CDR3 has 16 residues. DNA of the CDR3: TGTGCCAGCTCCTTCCGCGACCTCGGTCGAGGGACTGAAGCTTTCTTT. It translates to CASSFRDLGRGTEAFF.

This chain connects TRBV6-2 or TRBV6-3 to TRBJ2-7; D is undetermined. The germline V and J ends were trimmed by 5 bases and 0 bases, with 8 bases remaining between them. Germline V gene sequence: CDR1 MNHEY, CDR2 SVGEGT. The CDR3 is 13 amino acids. This CDR3 reads CASSAGNSYEQYF. In nucleotides, the CDR3 is TGTGCCAGCAGTGCAGGTAACTCCTACGAGCAGTACTTC.

This clone was seen only a few times. The gene calls are TRBV5-1 and TRBJ1-3; maybe TRBD1 (6 bases). Trimming cost V 6 bases and J 2 bases, with 9 bases left between them. This CDR3 is 13 amino acids long. Germline assignment: CDR1 SGHRS and CDR2 YFSETQ. CDR3: CASKGVPGNTIYF. As DNA, the CDR3 is TGCGCCAGCAAGGGGGTACCTGGAAACACCATATATTTT.

The chain joins TRBV27 to TRBJ1-3, with D hard to call. CDR1 is MNHEY, CDR2 SMNVEV, per germline (reference sequence). With 5 bases removed from V and 4 bases from J, the gap between germline ends came to 12 bases. CDR3 length equals 14 residues. CDR3 residues: CASSQAGSGNTIYF. The DNA of the CDR3 is TGTGCCAGCAGTCAAGCCGGGAGCGGAAACACCATATATTTT.

In this sample, this clone turned up many times. The V call is TRBV18, the J call TRBJ2-7; weak D call: TRBD2 (5 bases). Per germline, CDR1 KGHSH and CDR2 LQKENI. The CDR3 runs to 15 residues. The V end was cut by 5 bases, the J end by 6 bases, with 20 bases between. The CDR3 is CASSVSALVLGEQYF. CDR3 sequence (DNA): TGTGCCAGCTCAGTGTCCGCACTAGTTCTCGGCGAGCAGTACTTC.

J is TRBJ2-3 and V is TRBV5-1, with TRBD1 matching 7 bases. The CDR3 is 14 amino acids. Germline V gene lookup returns CDR1 SGHRS and CDR2 YFSETQ. Germline trimming cut 4 bases from V and 2 bases from J; bases unmatched to any gene: 4. CDR3 nucleotide sequence: TGCGCCAGCAGCCGGGACAGCCCCACAGATACGCAGTATTTT. Its protein is CASSRDSPTDTQYF.

The chain couples TRBV18 to TRBJ1-2, with D unresolved. Between the trimmed V and J ends, which lost 0 bases and 7 bases, there was a span of 12 bases. The germline gives CDR1 KGHSH, CDR2 LQKENI. The CDR3 contains 14 residues. The CDR3 DNA sequence: TGTGCCAGCTCACCACCAAATGATGAGGGTGGCTACACCTTC. This encodes CASSPPNDEGGYTF.

The chain couples TRBV24-1 to TRBJ2-3; the match to TRBD1 covers 7 bases. V shed 5 bases, J shed 3 bases, and the junction held 1 base outside the gene matches. The CDR3 contains 13 residues. Looked up from germline, CDR1 is KGHDR and CDR2 is SFDVKD. The CDR3 region has the DNA TGTGCCACCAGTGCCAGGGGGACAGATACGCAGTATTTT. The encoded protein is CATSARGTDTQYF.

The sample holds a few counts of this clone. This chain joins TRBV19 and TRBJ1-1; the match to TRBD1 covers 7 bases. After removal of 6 bases from V and 7 bases from J, the junction contained 8 bases not matched to a gene. Germline-derived CDR1 and CDR2 are LNHDA and SQIVND (reference sequence). CDR3 size: 13 residues. The CDR3 region has the DNA TGTGCCAGTAGCAGAGACAGGGTACTTGAAGCTTTCTTT. Its protein is CASSRDRVLEAFF.

The chain employs TRBV5-1 and TRBJ1-2; TRBD1 is a possible D gene (6 bases). The CDR3 is made up of 15 amino acids. The germline gives CDR1 SGHRS, CDR2 YFSETQ. V gave up 4 bases and J gave up 3 bases, with 16 bases separating them. The CDR3 DNA is TGCGCCAGCAGCCCGAGCCGAGGGGGATACTATGGCTACACCTTC. It encodes CASSPSRGGYYGYTF.

In this sample, this clone turned up once. The chain combines TRBV5-1 with TRBJ2-5; weak D call: TRBD1 (6 bases). V was trimmed by 4 bases and J by 4 bases, leaving 14 bases between them. Germline CDR1 reads SGHRS; CDR2 reads YFSETQ. This CDR3 is built from 14 residues. The CDR3 loop is CASSQGTTAETQYF. CDR3 coding DNA: TGCGCCAGCAGCCAGGGGACCACCGCAGAGACCCAGTACTTC.

CDR3 in amino acids: CAISGTGRNTGELFF. Written as DNA, the CDR3 is TGTGCCATCAGTGGGACAGGGAGGAACACCGGGGAGCTGTTTTTT. This sequence joins TRBV10-3 and TRBJ2-2; TRBD1 agrees at 8 bases. V trimming: 4 bases; J trimming: 1 base; junction bases outside the gene matches: 2. Germline V gives CDR1 ENHRY, CDR2 SYGVKD. The CDR3 sequence is 15 residues long.

J is TRBJ1-2 and V is TRBV11-2; D is ambiguous. The V end lost 4 bases, the J end lost 3 bases, and 9 bases lay between the germline ends. There are 13 residues in the CDR3. Germline CDR1 and CDR2: SGHAT and FQNNGV. The CDR3 DNA follows: TGTGCCAGCAGCTCCCGGGGATACTATGGCTACACCTTC. Encoded protein: CASSSRGYYGYTF.

V is TRBV7-8 and J is TRBJ1-1, with D unresolved. Germline assignment: CDR1 SGHVS and CDR2 FQNEAQ. This CDR3 is built from 15 residues. Between the trimmed V and J ends, which lost 2 bases and 4 bases, there was a span of 14 bases. CDR3 nucleotides: TGTGCCAGCAGCTTACTGTCGGCCTCAGGCACTGAAGCTTTCTTT. It translates to CASSLLSASGTEAFF. Full variable domain (outside the CDR3, taken from reference TRBV7-8 and TRBJ1-1): GAGVSQSPRYKVAKRGQDVALRCDPISGHVSLFWYQQALGQGPEFLTYFQNEAQLDKSGLPSDRFFAERPEGSVSTLKIQRTQQEDSAVYLCASSLLSASGTEAFFGQGTRLTVV.

The gene calls are TRBV28 and TRBJ1-6, with TRBD1 matching 8 bases. V shed 5 bases, J shed 8 bases, and the junction held 5 bases outside the gene matches. The CDR3 runs to 14 residues. Germline CDR1 is MDHEN and CDR2 is SYDVKM. CDR3 sequence (DNA): TGTGCCAGCAGTCCCGGACAGGGCCATTCACCCCTCCACTTT. Amino acids: CASSPGQGHSPLHF.

This clone was seen repeatedly, ten times or more. J is TRBJ1-4 and V is TRBV21-1; the D call TRBD1 from the table was never checked on the DNA. TRBV21-1 is a pseudogene locus. The CDR3 extends over 16 amino acids. CDR3 in amino acids: CASKLSTGTGGEKLFF. CDR3 DNA: TGTGCCAGCAAATTAAGTACCGGGACAGGGGGCGAAAAACTGTTTTTT.

This chain uses TRBV7-8 with TRBJ2-7; 8 nucleotides agree with TRBD2. Germline V gene data show CDR1 as SGHVS and CDR2 as FQNEAQ. This CDR3 spans 16 amino acids. Trimming cost V 4 bases and J 3 bases; bases outside gene matches: 11. DNA for the CDR3: TGTGCCAGCAGCTCCCCTGTGAGCGGGAGTTTCTACGAGCAGTACTTC. This encodes CASSSPVSGSFYEQYF.

The chain has TRBV28 and TRBJ2-7; 10 bases line up with TRBD2. Per the germline V gene, CDR1 is MDHEN and CDR2 is SYDVKM. The CDR3 loop spans 15 amino acids. V trimming: 5 bases; J trimming: 1 base; junction bases outside the gene matches: 5. The DNA of the CDR3 is TGTGCCAGCAGTCTAGCGGGAGTACTATCCTACGAGCAGTACTTC. It translates to CASSLAGVLSYEQYF.